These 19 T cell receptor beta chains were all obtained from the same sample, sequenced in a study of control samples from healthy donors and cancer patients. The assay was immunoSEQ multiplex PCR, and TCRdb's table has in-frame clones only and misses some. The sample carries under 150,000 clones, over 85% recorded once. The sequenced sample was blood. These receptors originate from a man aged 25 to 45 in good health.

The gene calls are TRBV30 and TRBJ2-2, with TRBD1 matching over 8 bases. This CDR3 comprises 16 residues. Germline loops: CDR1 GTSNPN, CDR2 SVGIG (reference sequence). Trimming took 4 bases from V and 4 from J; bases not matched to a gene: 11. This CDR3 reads CAWKPPPTGVTGELFF. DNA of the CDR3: TGTGCCTGGAAGCCCCCCCCGACAGGGGTCACCGGGGAGCTGTTTTTT.

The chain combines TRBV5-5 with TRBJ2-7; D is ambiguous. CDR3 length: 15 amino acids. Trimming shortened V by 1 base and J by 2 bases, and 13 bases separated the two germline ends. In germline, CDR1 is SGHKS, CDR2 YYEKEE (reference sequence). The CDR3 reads CASSLLLNPAYEQYV. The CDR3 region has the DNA TGTGCCAGCAGCTTGCTACTGAACCCTGCCTACGAGCAGTACGTC.

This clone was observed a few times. CDR3 residues: CASKKGGKDTGELFF. CDR3 in DNA: TGTGCCAGTAAAAAGGGGGGGAAGGACACCGGGGAGCTGTTTTTT. The chain couples TRBV19 to TRBJ2-2; maybe TRBD2 (7 bases). Germline V lookup: CDR1 LNHDA, CDR2 SQIVND (reference sequence). The germline V and J ends were trimmed by 7 bases and 3 bases, with 15 bases remaining between them. This CDR3 comprises 15 residues.

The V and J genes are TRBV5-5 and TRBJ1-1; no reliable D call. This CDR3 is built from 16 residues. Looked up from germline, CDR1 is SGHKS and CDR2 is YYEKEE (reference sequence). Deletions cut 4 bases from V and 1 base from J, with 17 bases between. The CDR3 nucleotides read TGTGCCAGCAGCCCGGAGATAGGGAGTGGGAACACTGAAGCTTTCTTT. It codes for CASSPEIGSGNTEAFF.

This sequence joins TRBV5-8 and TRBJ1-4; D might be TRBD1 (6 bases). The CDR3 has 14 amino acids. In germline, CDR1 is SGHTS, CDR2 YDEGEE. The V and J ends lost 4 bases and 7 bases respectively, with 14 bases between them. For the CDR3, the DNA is TGTGCCAGCAGCGCCGAAGGGGGGGGTGAAAAACTGTTTTTT. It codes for CASSAEGGGEKLFF.

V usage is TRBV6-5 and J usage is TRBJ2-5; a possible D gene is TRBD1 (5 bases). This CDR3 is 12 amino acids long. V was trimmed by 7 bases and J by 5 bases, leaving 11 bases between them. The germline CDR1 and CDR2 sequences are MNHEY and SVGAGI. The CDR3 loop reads CASNNRRETQYF. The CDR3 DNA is TGTGCCAGCAATAACAGGCGGGAGACCCAGTACTTC.

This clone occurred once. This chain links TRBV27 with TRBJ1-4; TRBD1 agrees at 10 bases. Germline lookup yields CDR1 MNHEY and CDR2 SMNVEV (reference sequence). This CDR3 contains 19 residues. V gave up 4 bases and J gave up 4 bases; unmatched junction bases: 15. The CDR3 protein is CASSSKGGGTGAFNEKLFF. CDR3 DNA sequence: TGTGCCAGCAGTTCCAAAGGTGGTGGGACAGGGGCTTTTAATGAAAAACTGTTTTTT.

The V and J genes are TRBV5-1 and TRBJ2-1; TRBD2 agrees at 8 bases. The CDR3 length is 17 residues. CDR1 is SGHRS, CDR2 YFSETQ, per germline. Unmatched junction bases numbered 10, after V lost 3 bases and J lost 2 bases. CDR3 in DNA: TGCGCCAGCAGCTCGGGAGCGGGGGCCCCGCCCTACAATGAGCAGTTCTTC. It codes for CASSSGAGAPPYNEQFF.

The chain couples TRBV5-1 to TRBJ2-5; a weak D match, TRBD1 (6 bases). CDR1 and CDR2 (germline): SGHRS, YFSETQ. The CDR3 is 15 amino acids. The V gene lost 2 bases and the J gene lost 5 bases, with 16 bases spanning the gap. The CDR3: CASSLSRGERETQYF. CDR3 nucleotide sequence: TGCGCCAGCAGCTTATCCAGGGGAGAGAGGGAGACCCAGTACTTC.

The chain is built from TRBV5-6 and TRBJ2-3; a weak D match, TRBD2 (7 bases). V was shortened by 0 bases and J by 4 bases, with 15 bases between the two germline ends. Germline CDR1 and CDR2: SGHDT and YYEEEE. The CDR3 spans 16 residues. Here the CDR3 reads CASSLGRGAPADTQYF. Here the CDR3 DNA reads TGTGCCAGCAGCTTGGGACGGGGGGCGCCGGCAGATACGCAGTATTTT.

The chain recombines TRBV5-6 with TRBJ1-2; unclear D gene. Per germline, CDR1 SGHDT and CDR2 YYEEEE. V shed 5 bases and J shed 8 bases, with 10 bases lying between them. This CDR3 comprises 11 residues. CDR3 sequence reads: CASRRAGGYTF. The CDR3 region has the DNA TGTGCCAGCAGGCGCGCGGGGGGCTACACCTTC.

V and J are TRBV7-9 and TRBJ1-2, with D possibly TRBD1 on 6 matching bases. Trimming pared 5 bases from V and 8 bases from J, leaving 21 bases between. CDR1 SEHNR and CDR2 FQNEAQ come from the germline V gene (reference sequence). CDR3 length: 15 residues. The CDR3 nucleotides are TGTGCCAGCAGCCCTCCCCTCGACAGGAGTTGGGGCTACACCTTC. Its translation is CASSPPLDRSWGYTF.

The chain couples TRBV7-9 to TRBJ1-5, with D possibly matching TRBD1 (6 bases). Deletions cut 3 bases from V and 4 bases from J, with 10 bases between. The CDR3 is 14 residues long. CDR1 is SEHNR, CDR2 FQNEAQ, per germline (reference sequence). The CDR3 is CASSFQGPNQPQHF. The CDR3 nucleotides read TGTGCCAGCAGCTTCCAGGGGCCGAATCAGCCCCAGCATTTT.

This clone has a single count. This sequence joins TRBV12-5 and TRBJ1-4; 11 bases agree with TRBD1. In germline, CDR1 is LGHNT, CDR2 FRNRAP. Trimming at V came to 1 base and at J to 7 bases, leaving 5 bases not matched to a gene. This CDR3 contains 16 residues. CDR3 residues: CASGLDWTGGPEKLFF. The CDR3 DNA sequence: TGTGCTAGTGGTTTGGACTGGACAGGGGGCCCTGAAAAACTGTTTTTT.

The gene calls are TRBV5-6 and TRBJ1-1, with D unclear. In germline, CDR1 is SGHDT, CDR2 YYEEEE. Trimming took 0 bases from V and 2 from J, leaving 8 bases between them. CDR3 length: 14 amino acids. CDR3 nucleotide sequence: TGTGCCAGCAGCTTGGTTTTCCTTAACACTGAAGCTTTCTTT. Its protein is CASSLVFLNTEAFF.

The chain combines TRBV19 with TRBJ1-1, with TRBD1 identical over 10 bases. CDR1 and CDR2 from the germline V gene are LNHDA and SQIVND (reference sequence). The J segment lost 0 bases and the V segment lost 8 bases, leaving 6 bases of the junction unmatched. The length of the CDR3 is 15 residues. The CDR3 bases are TGTGCCAGTTCTCCGACAGGGGGCTTGAACACTGAAGCTTTCTTT. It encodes CASSPTGGLNTEAFF.

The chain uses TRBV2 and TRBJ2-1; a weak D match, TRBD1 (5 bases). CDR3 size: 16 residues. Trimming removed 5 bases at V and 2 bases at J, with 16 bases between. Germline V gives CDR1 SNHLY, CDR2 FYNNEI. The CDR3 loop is CASSLLGAPAYNEQFF. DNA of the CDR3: TGTGCCAGCAGTCTCTTAGGGGCGCCCGCCTACAATGAGCAGTTCTTC.

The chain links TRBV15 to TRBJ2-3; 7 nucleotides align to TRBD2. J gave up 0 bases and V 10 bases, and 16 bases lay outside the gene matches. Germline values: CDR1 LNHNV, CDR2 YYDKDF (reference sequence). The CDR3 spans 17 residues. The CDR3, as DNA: TGTGCCATCGGGCGGGGTAGGCGGGGGACTAGCACAGATACGCAGTATTTT. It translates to CAIGRGRRGTSTDTQYF.

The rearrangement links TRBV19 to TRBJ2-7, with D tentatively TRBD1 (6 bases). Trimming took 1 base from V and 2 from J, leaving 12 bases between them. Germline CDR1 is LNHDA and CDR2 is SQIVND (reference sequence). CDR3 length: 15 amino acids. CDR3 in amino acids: CASSIAAGAPYEQYV. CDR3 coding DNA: TGTGCCAGTAGTATAGCGGCAGGGGCGCCCTACGAGCAGTACGTC.